The 31 T cell receptor beta chains listed next were all sequenced from one sample in a study of T-cell memory formation after mild COVID-19. TCRdb redid the calling of the 5' RACE reads with MiXCR, one entry per CDR3 protein. Among more than 85,000 distinct CDR3 sequences listed, more than 9.5% were seen once. Sequenced: PBMCs or a T cell subset sorted from them (not recorded which). These receptors were collected from a man aged 18 to 30 who had mild COVID-19 (a few samples of this study predate the infection). Cell type and time point are not known.

The CDR3 bases are TGCAGCGTCTCGGGACGTGGGGAGACCCAGTACTTC. Translated: CSVSGRGETQYF. The V gene is TRBV29-1, the J gene TRBJ2-5; either TRBD1 or TRBD2 may fit D (5 bases each). The CDR3 is 12 amino acids. Per germline, CDR1 SQVTM and CDR2 ANQGSEA. Between the trimmed V and J ends, which lost 6 bases and 5 bases, there was a span of 13 bases.

This clonotype was picked up a small number of times. The rearrangement uses TRBV20-1 and TRBJ2-7; D possibly uses TRBD1 or TRBD2 (5 bases each). CDR3 length equals 13 residues. Trimming shortened V by 6 bases and J by 2 bases, and 14 bases separated the two germline ends. Germline V gene data show CDR1 as DFQATT and CDR2 as SNEGSKA (reference sequence). CDR3 in amino acids: CSAGRDGTYEQYF. The CDR3 nucleotides read TGCAGTGCAGGCCGGGACGGAACCTACGAGCAGTACTTC.

The chain employs TRBV12-3 or TRBV12-4 and TRBJ2-3, with D possibly being TRBD1 or TRBD2 (5 bases each). CDR3 length: 14 amino acids. V dropped 2 bases and J dropped 2 bases, with 8 bases sitting between them. Here the CDR3 DNA reads TGTGCCAGCAGTTTAACGGGGCCCACAGATACGCAGTATTTT. It translates to CASSLTGPTDTQYF.

The chain is built from TRBV11-2 and TRBJ2-5, with no clear D. V shed 3 bases and J shed 2 bases, with 10 bases lying between them. The CDR3 loop spans 14 amino acids. Germline V gives CDR1 SGHAT, CDR2 FQNNGV. The chain's CDR3 is CASSFVALQETQYF. The CDR3 nucleotides read TGTGCCAGCAGCTTTGTGGCGCTACAAGAGACCCAGTACTTC.

The chain uses TRBV11-2 and TRBJ2-1; TRBD1 matches 9 bases. V gave up 1 base and J gave up 4 bases; unmatched junction bases: 8. CDR1 SGHAT and CDR2 FQNNGV come from the germline V gene. CDR3 length: 17 residues. DNA for the CDR3: TGTGCCAGCAGCTTAGTTTACCGGACAGGGGTTTACAATGAGCAGTTCTTC. Translation: CASSLVYRTGVYNEQFF.

The chain uses TRBV7-2 and TRBJ2-1; possibly TRBD2 for D (7 bases). Trimming took 0 bases from V and 4 from J, leaving 13 bases between them. Germline-derived CDR1 and CDR2 are SGHTA and FQGNSA. CDR3 length: 16 residues. CDR3: CASSLAGGLRYNEQFF. CDR3 coding DNA: TGTGCCAGCAGCTTAGCGGGGGGGCTGAGGTACAATGAGCAGTTCTTC.

The V gene is TRBV7-9, the J gene TRBJ2-7; TRBD2 matches 10 bases. Germline V CDR1 and CDR2: SEHNR, FQNEAQ (reference sequence). Trimming took 6 bases from V and 6 from J; bases not matched to a gene: 5. This CDR3 is 13 amino acids long. CDR3 DNA sequence: TGTGCCAGCAGAGTAGCGGGGGGCGGCGAGCAGTACTTC. It specifies CASRVAGGGEQYF.

The CDR3 spells CASSHRVGTGGRDTQYF. As DNA, the CDR3 is TGCGCCAGCAGCCACAGGGTGGGGACAGGGGGCAGAGATACGCAGTATTTT. The chain combines TRBV4-1 with TRBJ2-3; 12 bases match TRBD1. The CDR3 spans 17 residues. Germline CDR1 MGHRA, CDR2 YSYEKL. Trimming at V came to 3 bases and at J to 5 bases, leaving 9 bases not matched to a gene.

This clonotype was recorded a few times. CDR3: CASSPGHTQYF. DNA for the CDR3: TGTGCCAGCAGCCCCGGGCATACGCAGTATTTT. The chain links TRBV7-9 to TRBJ2-3; unclear D gene. Germline V lookup: CDR1 SEHNR, CDR2 FQNEAQ (reference sequence). CDR3 length equals 11 residues. The ends were cut back, 5 bases at V and 7 bases at J, with 7 bases in the middle.

The chain couples TRBV11-2 to TRBJ2-3, with D possibly TRBD2 on 6 matching bases. The CDR3 spans 16 residues. With 4 bases removed from V and 0 bases from J, the gap between germline ends came to 14 bases. In germline, CDR1 is SGHAT, CDR2 FQNNGV. This CDR3 is CASSWAVGGSTDTQYF. In nucleotides, the CDR3 is TGTGCCAGCAGCTGGGCGGTGGGGGGAAGCACAGATACGCAGTATTTT.

This clonotype has at least ten counts. The chain uses TRBV6-4 and TRBJ1-1; tentative D call: TRBD1 (5 bases). The germline V gene encodes CDR1 MRHNA and CDR2 SNTAGT. The V end lost 3 bases, the J end lost 6 bases, and 20 bases lay between the germline ends. The CDR3 spans 16 residues. CDR3 DNA sequence: TGTGCCAGCAGTGAAGGAGAAGGGGCCGGGCACGCTGAAGCTTTCTTT. Its protein product is CASSEGEGAGHAEAFF.

In this sample, this clonotype turned up a few times. V usage is TRBV7-8 and J usage is TRBJ2-2; TRBD1 agrees at 10 bases. Losses at the gene ends were 0 bases for V and 0 bases for J; bases not matched to a gene: 4. CDR3 size: 18 residues. Germline CDR1 reads SGHVS; CDR2 reads FQNEAQ. CDR3: CASSLARTGGTNTGELFF. The CDR3 DNA is TGTGCCAGCAGCTTAGCCCGGACAGGGGGTACGAACACCGGGGAGCTGTTTTTT. Looking up the rest from reference TRBV7-8 and TRBJ2-2 gives the full variable domain: GAGVSQSPRYKVAKRGQDVALRCDPISGHVSLFWYQQALGQGPEFLTYFQNEAQLDKSGLPSDRFFAERPEGSVSTLKIQRTQQEDSAVYLCASSLARTGGTNTGELFFGEGSRLTVL.

This clonotype appeared a few times. The chain uses TRBV12-3 or TRBV12-4 and TRBJ2-5; unclear D gene. This CDR3 contains 13 residues. V was pared by 1 base and J by 5 bases, with 8 bases between. The CDR3 DNA is TGTGCCAGCAGTTTAGGGTCCACGGAGACCCAGTACTTC. It specifies CASSLGSTETQYF.

The chain recombines TRBV9 with TRBJ1-5, with D uncertain. V was shortened by 3 bases and J by 2 bases, with 12 bases between the two germline ends. The germline V gene has CDR1 SGDLS and CDR2 YYNGEE. The CDR3 has 15 amino acids. The CDR3 sequence is CASSDGGLGNQPQHF. Here the CDR3 DNA reads TGTGCCAGCAGCGACGGAGGGTTGGGCAATCAGCCCCAGCATTTT.

This sequence joins TRBV11-2 and TRBJ2-2; no firm D call. CDR3 length: 14 residues. The V gene's germline CDR1 is SGHAT and CDR2 FQNNGV. V lost 8 bases to trimming and J lost 4 bases, with 14 bases between them. CDR3 sequence reads: CASGPPPGTGELFF. The DNA of the CDR3 is TGTGCCAGCGGCCCCCCCCCCGGCACCGGGGAGCTGTTTTTT.

This clonotype was seen a handful of times. The chain recombines TRBV3-1 with TRBJ1-3; TRBD1 matches 11 bases. This CDR3 contains 16 residues. The trim removed 3 bases at V and 7 bases at J, leaving 8 bases unmatched. Germline CDR1 is LGHDT and CDR2 is YNNKEL (reference sequence). The CDR3 reads CASSQFLDRGLNTIYF. CDR3 coding DNA: TGTGCCAGCAGCCAGTTTCTGGACAGGGGGCTGAACACCATATATTTT.

The chain is built from TRBV12-3 or TRBV12-4 and TRBJ2-7; 8 nucleotides agree with TRBD1. The length of the CDR3 is 15 residues. With 2 bases clipped from V and 3 bases from J, the junction kept 6 bases outside the gene matches. The CDR3 DNA follows: TGTGCCAGCAGTTTAACTGGGACAGGCCGCTACGAGCAGTACTTC. This gives the protein CASSLTGTGRYEQYF.

The rearrangement uses TRBV12-3 or TRBV12-4 and TRBJ2-7, with 7 bases aligning to TRBD1. The CDR3 loop spans 16 amino acids. V shed 1 base, J shed 11 bases, and the junction held 17 bases outside the gene matches. The CDR3 sequence is CASSLDGARGQFLKYF. For the CDR3, the DNA is TGTGCCAGCAGTTTAGATGGGGCCCGGGGACAGTTCCTCAAGTACTTC.

In its sample, this clonotype was seen a few times. The chain couples TRBV6-5 to TRBJ2-1; possible D gene TRBD2, 5 bases. The CDR3 covers 14 residues. In germline, CDR1 is MNHEY, CDR2 SVGAGI. Trimming left V 6 bases short and J 4 bases short, with 13 bases between. Here the CDR3 DNA reads TGTGCCAGCAGGAGGAGCGGCGTATACAATGAGCAGTTCTTC. Amino acid sequence: CASRRSGVYNEQFF.

This clonotype came up a few times. The chain couples TRBV9 to TRBJ2-3; 7 nucleotides match TRBD1. The V segment lost 3 bases and the J segment 5 bases; nucleotides outside the gene matches: 6. The length of the CDR3 is 14 residues. CDR1 SGDLS and CDR2 YYNGEE come from the germline V gene. The CDR3 DNA sequence: TGTGCCAGCAGCGAGACAGGGAGAGTAGATACGCAGTATTTT. Its translation: CASSETGRVDTQYF.

In this sample, this clonotype turned up a few times. The CDR3 DNA sequence: TGCGCCAGCAGCTTGAGAGGGCTGGGGGCGGGGAATGAGCAGTTCTTC. It encodes CASSLRGLGAGNEQFF. The gene calls are TRBV5-1 and TRBJ2-1; the D call may be TRBD1 or TRBD2 (6 bases each). Trimming cost V 1 base and J 7 bases, with 18 bases left between them. Germline V gene sequence: CDR1 SGHRS, CDR2 YFSETQ. CDR3 length: 16 residues.

In its sample, this clonotype was seen a few times. The rearrangement uses TRBV11-2 and TRBJ2-3; TRBD1 matches 11 bases. The germline V gene has CDR1 SGHAT and CDR2 FQNNGV. The CDR3 totals 16 residues. The V segment lost 4 bases and the J segment 5 bases; nucleotides outside the gene matches: 8. The CDR3 DNA follows: TGTGCCAGCAGCTCCCGAGCCGGGACAGGGGGAGATACGCAGTATTTT. It encodes CASSSRAGTGGDTQYF.

This clonotype was observed a few times. The chain has TRBV28 and TRBJ1-1; TRBD1 might be the D (6 bases). Germline values: CDR1 MDHEN, CDR2 SYDVKM. There are 13 residues in the CDR3. V shed 6 bases and J shed 2 bases, with 10 bases lying between them. CDR3 nucleotides: TGTGCCAGCAGGTGGACAGCCAACACTGAAGCTTTCTTT. It yields the protein CASRWTANTEAFF.

This clonotype showed up just a few times. CDR3 nucleotide sequence: TGCGCCAGCAGTTGGGGCCAGACGGCGCCTTCGATCGCACCCCTCCACTTT. Encoded protein: CASSWGQTAPSIAPLHF. The chain has TRBV5-1 and TRBJ1-6; a weak D match, TRBD1 (5 bases). Trimming shortened V by 5 bases and J by 11 bases, and 26 bases separated the two germline ends. There are 17 residues in the CDR3. CDR1 is SGHRS and CDR2 is YFSETQ in the germline V gene. Together with reference TRBV5-1 and TRBJ1-6, the CDR3 gives the full variable domain: KAGVTQTPRYLIKTRGQQVTLSCSPISGHRSVSWYQQTPGQGLQFLFEYFSETQRNKGNFPGRFSGRQFSNSRSEMNVSTLELGDSALYLCASSWGQTAPSIAPLHFGNGTRLTVT.

The chain links TRBV6-5 to TRBJ2-2; a possible D gene is TRBD1 (6 bases). Trimming stripped 4 bases from V and 2 bases from J, with 8 bases between. Germline CDR1 MNHEY, CDR2 SVGAGI. The CDR3 consists of 14 residues. The CDR3 is CASSLGGNTGELFF. CDR3 bases: TGTGCCAGCAGTTTAGGGGGAAACACCGGGGAGCTGTTTTTT.

The table lists this clonotype with many counts. The chain uses TRBV9 and TRBJ2-2, with TRBD2 identical over 7 bases. Unmatched junction bases numbered 1, after V lost 0 bases and J lost 11 bases. Per the germline V gene, CDR1 is SGDLS and CDR2 is YYNGEE. The CDR3 runs 12 residues. The CDR3 is CASSVAGGELFF. The CDR3, as DNA: TGTGCCAGCAGCGTAGCGGGGGGAGAGCTGTTTTTT. Looking up the rest from reference TRBV9 and TRBJ2-2 gives the full variable domain: DSGVTQTPKHLITATGQRVTLRCSPRSGDLSVYWYQQSLDQGLQFLIQYYNGEERAKGNILERFSAQQFPDLHSELNLSSLELGDSALYFCASSVAGGELFFGEGSRLTVL.

V and J are TRBV7-9 and TRBJ2-7; TRBD2 is a possible D gene (6 bases). The germline V gene encodes CDR1 SEHNR and CDR2 FQNEAQ (reference sequence). V lost 7 bases and J 2 bases, leaving 15 bases between the germline ends. The CDR3 covers 14 residues. The CDR3 reads CASTPGGATYEQYF. CDR3 DNA: TGTGCCAGCACCCCCGGCGGGGCTACCTACGAGCAGTACTTC.

In this sample, this clonotype turned up a few times. This chain links TRBV7-9 with TRBJ1-1; D is unclear. Trimming removed 5 bases at V and 5 bases at J, with 9 bases between. The CDR3 totals 12 residues. Per the germline V gene, CDR1 is SEHNR and CDR2 is FQNEAQ (reference sequence). CDR3 region: CASSDGRTEAFF. CDR3 nucleotide sequence: TGTGCCAGCAGCGACGGGAGGACTGAAGCTTTCTTT.

This clonotype was seen only a few times. This chain links TRBV7-6 with TRBJ2-7, with a possible D match to TRBD2 (6 bases). The germline V gene has CDR1 SGHVS and CDR2 FNYEAQ. Trimming removed 5 bases from V and 0 bases from J, with 14 bases in between. This CDR3 spans 15 amino acids. The CDR3, as DNA: TGTGCCAGCAGCCCCGAGGCGGGGAACTCCTACGAGCAGTACTTC. It translates to CASSPEAGNSYEQYF.

The table lists this clonotype with a few counts. The rearrangement joins TRBV20-1 to TRBJ1-5; perhaps TRBD1 as D (6 bases). Deletions cut 0 bases from V and 2 bases from J, with 11 bases between. This CDR3 region has 15 residues. From germline, CDR1 is DFQATT and CDR2 SNEGSKA (reference sequence). This CDR3 reads CSAREDRRGNQPQHF. In DNA form, the CDR3 reads TGCAGTGCTAGAGAAGACAGGCGCGGCAATCAGCCCCAGCATTTT.

The rearrangement uses TRBV6-2 or TRBV6-3 and TRBJ2-3; 8 bases are shared with TRBD1. Germline assignment: CDR1 MNHEY and CDR2 SVGEGT. This CDR3 is built from 16 residues. Unmatched junction bases numbered 10, after V lost 6 bases and J lost 2 bases. CDR3 coding DNA: TGTGCCAGCAGGCCTGCAGGGGGCTCGTCCACAGATACGCAGTATTTT. It codes for CASRPAGGSSTDTQYF.